This is a list of T cell receptor beta chains from one sample in a study of T-cell reconstitution after alpha-beta-depleted transplantation in children. TCRdb independently ran MiXCR on the PCR reads; one entry per CDR3 protein. The sample has about 500,000 distinct CDR3 sequences; about 31% are singletons. The sequencing used PBMCs from the stem cell graft donor, collected from the stem cell graft. Receptors originate from a human donor who donated a stem cell graft to a child with aplastic anemia. CDR3s include the opening cysteine and the closing phenylalanine or tryptophan. A D gene is named only where the DNA matches it firmly. Clone size appears in some rows only: once, few, many, or a class for an expanded clone.

j_call clone_size v_call d_call cdr3_aa cdr3_nt
TRBJ2-3 . TRBV5-1 . CASSFLEIDTQYF TGCGCCAGCAGCTTCCTCGAAATAGATACGCAGTATTTT
TRBJ2-3 . TRBV3-1 TRBD2 CASSQERLAYTDTQYF TGTGCCAGCAGCCAAGAACGACTAGCGTACACAGATACGCAGTATTTT
TRBJ2-1 . TRBV20-1 TRBD2 CSARISGSRDEQFF TGCAGTGCTCGAATTAGCGGGAGCCGGGATGAGCAGTTCTTC
TRBJ1-2 few TRBV29-1 TRBD1 CSVGWRGQSDGYTF TGCAGCGTTGGTTGGCGGGGACAGTCGGATGGCTACACCTTC
TRBJ2-3 . TRBV5-1 TRBD1 CASSLAQGAPTDTQYF TGCGCCAGCAGCTTGGCCCAGGGGGCCCCCACAGATACGCAGTATTTT
TRBJ2-7 many TRBV7-8 TRBD2 CASSPGTSGSYEQYF TGTGCCAGCAGTCCCGGGACTAGCGGGAGCTACGAGCAGTACTTC
TRBJ1-5 . TRBV20-1 . CSARSLEGNQPQHF TGCAGTGCTAGAAGCCTGGAGGGCAATCAGCCCCAGCATTTT
TRBJ2-2 few TRBV20-1 TRBD2 CSARGATPSGTNTGELFF TGCAGTGCTAGAGGCGCGACGCCTAGCGGGACGAACACCGGGGAGCTGTTTTTT
TRBJ2-3 . TRBV7-2 . CASSSRRPTSTDTQYF TGTGCCAGCAGCTCTAGACGGCCGACTAGCACAGATACGCAGTATTTT
TRBJ2-5 . TRBV7-9 TRBD2 CASSVLAVQETQYF TGTGCCAGCAGTGTACTAGCGGTCCAAGAGACCCAGTACTTC
TRBJ2-1 . TRBV10-3 TRBD2 CAISGTSANNEQFF TGTGCCATCAGTGGGACTAGCGCGAACAATGAGCAGTTCTTC
TRBJ1-2 few TRBV20-1 . CSARTPENYGYTF TGCAGTGCTAGAACCCCAGAAAACTATGGCTACACCTTC
TRBJ2-1 . TRBV7-2 TRBD2 CASRTTSGSTHEQFF TGTGCCAGCAGGACCACTAGCGGGAGTACCCATGAGCAGTTCTTC
TRBJ2-7 . TRBV20-1 . CSAMGRDNYEQYF TGCAGTGCCATGGGCAGGGATAACTACGAGCAGTACTTC
TRBJ2-2 . TRBV5-6 TRBD2 CASSLVSREAGELFF TGTGCCAGCAGCTTGGTATCTCGGGAGGCCGGGGAGCTGTTTTTT
TRBJ1-1 few TRBV30 . CAWSDARDAYPEAFF TGTGCCTGGAGTGACGCTCGGGATGCCTACCCTGAAGCTTTCTTT
TRBJ1-1 few TRBV7-3 . CASSLTMMSEAFF TGTGCCAGCAGCTTAACTATGATGTCTGAAGCTTTCTTT
TRBJ2-7 few TRBV10-3 TRBD2 CATGTSYQQYF TGTGCCACTGGGACTAGTTATCAGCAGTACTTC
TRBJ2-2 . TRBV6-2/TRBV6-3 TRBD2 CASKHLGTSGTKTGELFF TGTGCCAGCAAACACCTGGGGACTAGCGGGACGAAGACCGGGGAGCTGTTTTTT
TRBJ2-7 few TRBV5-5 TRBD1 CASSLWGQGTYEQYF TGTGCCAGCAGCTTGTGGGGACAGGGAACCTACGAGCAGTACTTC
TRBJ2-5 . TRBV24-1 TRBD1 CATSEPGTGTETQYF TGTGCCACCAGTGAACCCGGGACAGGGACAGAGACCCAGTACTTC